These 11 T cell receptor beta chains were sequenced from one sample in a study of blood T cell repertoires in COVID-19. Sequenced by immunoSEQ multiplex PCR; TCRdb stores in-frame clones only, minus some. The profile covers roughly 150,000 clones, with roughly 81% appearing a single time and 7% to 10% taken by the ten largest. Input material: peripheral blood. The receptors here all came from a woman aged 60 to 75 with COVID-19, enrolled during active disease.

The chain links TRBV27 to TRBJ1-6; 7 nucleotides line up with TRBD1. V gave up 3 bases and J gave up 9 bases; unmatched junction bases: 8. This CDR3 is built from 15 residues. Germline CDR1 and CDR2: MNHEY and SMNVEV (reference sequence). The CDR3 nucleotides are TGTGCCAGCAGTTTTTCCACAGGGGTCGGTTCACCCCTCCACTTT. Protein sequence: CASSFSTGVGSPLHF.

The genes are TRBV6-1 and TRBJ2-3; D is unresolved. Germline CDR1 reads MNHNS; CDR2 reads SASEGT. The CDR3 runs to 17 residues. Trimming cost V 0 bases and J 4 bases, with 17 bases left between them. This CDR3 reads CASSEAPSPASADTQYF. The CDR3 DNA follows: TGTGCCAGCAGTGAAGCCCCGTCCCCCGCCAGCGCAGATACGCAGTATTTT.

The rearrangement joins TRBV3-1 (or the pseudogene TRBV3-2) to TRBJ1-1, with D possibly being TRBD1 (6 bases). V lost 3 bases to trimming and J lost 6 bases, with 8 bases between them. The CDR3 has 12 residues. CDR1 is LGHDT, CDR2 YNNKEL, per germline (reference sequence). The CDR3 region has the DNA TGTGCCAGCAGCCACCGGACAGCTGAAGCTTTCTTT. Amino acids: CASSHRTAEAFF.

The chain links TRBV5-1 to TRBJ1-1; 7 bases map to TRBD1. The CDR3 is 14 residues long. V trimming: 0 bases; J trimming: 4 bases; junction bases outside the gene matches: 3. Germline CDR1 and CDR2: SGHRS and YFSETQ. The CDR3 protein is CASSLGAGGTEAFF. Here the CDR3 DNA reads TGCGCCAGCAGCTTGGGGGCAGGGGGCACTGAAGCTTTCTTT.

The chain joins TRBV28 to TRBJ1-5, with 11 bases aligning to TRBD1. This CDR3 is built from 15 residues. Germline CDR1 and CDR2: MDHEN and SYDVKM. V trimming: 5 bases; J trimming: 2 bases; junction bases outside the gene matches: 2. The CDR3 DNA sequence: TGTGCCAGCAGTCCGGGACAGGGGGGCAATCAGCCCCAGCATTTT. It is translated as CASSPGQGGNQPQHF.

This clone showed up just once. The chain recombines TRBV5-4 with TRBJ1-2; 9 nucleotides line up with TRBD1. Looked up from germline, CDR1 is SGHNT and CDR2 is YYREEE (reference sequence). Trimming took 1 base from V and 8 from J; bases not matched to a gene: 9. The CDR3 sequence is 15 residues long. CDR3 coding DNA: TGTGCCAGCAGCTTGCTGGGACAGGGAAACCACGGCTACACCTTC. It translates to CASSLLGQGNHGYTF. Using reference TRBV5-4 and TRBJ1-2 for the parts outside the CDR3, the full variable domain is ETGVTQSPTHLIKTRGQQVTLRCSSQSGHNTVSWYQQALGQGPQFIFQYYREEENGRGNFPPRFSGLQFPNYSSELNVNALELDDSALYLCASSLLGQGNHGYTFGSGTRLTVV.

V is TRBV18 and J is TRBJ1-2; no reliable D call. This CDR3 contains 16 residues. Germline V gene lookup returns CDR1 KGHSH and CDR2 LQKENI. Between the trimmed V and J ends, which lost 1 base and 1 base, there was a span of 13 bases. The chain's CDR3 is CASSPRQATNNYGYTF. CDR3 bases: TGTGCCAGCTCACCACGGCAAGCGACTAATAACTATGGCTACACCTTC.

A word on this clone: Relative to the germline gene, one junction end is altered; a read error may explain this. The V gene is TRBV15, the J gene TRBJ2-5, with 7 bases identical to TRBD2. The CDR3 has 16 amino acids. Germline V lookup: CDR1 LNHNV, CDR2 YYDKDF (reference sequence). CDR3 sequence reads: CATSRDLISQAGSNNF. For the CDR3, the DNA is TGTGCCACCAGCAGAGATCTAATAAGTCAAGCGGGATCTAATAACTTC. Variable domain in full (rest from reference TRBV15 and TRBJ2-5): DAMVIQNPRYQVTQFGKPVTLSCSQTLNHNVMYWYQQKSSQAPKLLFHYYDKDFNNEADTPDNFQSRRPNTSFCFLDIRSPGLGDTAMYLCATSRDLISQAGSNNFGPGTRLLVL.

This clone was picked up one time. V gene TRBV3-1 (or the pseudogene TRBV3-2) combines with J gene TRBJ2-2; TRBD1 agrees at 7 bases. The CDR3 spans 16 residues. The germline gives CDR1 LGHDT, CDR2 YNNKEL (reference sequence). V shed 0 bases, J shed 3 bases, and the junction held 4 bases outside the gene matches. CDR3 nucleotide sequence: TGTGCCAGCAGCCAAGATCGGCAGGGGGACACCGGGGAGCTGTTTTTT. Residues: CASSQDRQGDTGELFF.

CDR3 sequence reads: CASSRSSGGTEAFF. The CDR3 DNA is TGTGCCAGCAGCCGATCATCAGGGGGCACTGAAGCTTTCTTT. The chain carries TRBV5-5 and TRBJ1-1; 7 bases align to TRBD1. The CDR3 spans 14 residues. From germline, CDR1 is SGHKS and CDR2 YYEKEE (reference sequence). The V gene end was trimmed by 4 bases and the J gene end by 4 bases; junction bases not matched to a gene: 7.

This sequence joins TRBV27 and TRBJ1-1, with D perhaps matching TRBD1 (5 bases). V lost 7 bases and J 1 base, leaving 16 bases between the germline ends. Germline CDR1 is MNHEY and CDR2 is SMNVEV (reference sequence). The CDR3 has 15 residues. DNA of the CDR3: TGTGCCAGCACTTCCCTCCGGGGGTGGAACACTGAAGCTTTCTTT. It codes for CASTSLRGWNTEAFF.